The text below deals with one T cell receptor beta chain. What it recognizes is unknown. This CDR3 has 14 residues. Germline loops: CDR1 MNHEY, CDR2 SVGEGT. Trimming cost V 8 bases and J 8 bases, with 18 bases left between them. The data are from a study of T cells after yellow fever vaccination. Whole-study context: SMART-Seq v4 Ultra Low Input served to prepare low-cell-number fractions.

The study's findings and limits: Boosting was followed by the reappearance of most primary-vaccination clones (around 95% CD4, about 90% CD8). A weaker secondary response peaked on day 5, the primary on day 15.

Template-switching 5'RACE yielded the TCR cDNA; a universal primer site and UMIs were added in the process. One entry per CDR3 protein, called by TCRdb with MiXCR from the 5' RACE reads. The sample has a few hundred thousand distinct CDR3 sequences, about 5.2% seen once. The chain joins TRBV6-2 or TRBV6-3 to TRBJ1-4; D remains unclear. This TCR was recovered from a man between 18 and 29 years old who received the YFV17D yellow fever vaccine. Source: CD4+ T cells sorted from PBMCs, taken on the day of the yellow fever booster vaccination. Written as DNA, the CDR3 is TGTGCCAGCGTATCATGGGGAGTTGGAGAAAAACTGTTTTTT. Translating it yields CASVSWGVGEKLFF.